The clone carrying this TCR beta chain was observed a few times. Its matching antigen is unknown. The sample belongs to a study of beta chain features in type 1 diabetes. As for the study in general: Patients shared similar age, gender and cell yields with healthy donors. Findings and caveats of the study: Significant though moderate, a shortening of TCRB CDR3s appeared in all four CD4+ subsets of Type 1 diabetes patients. PCR might preferentially amplify shorter templates, equally in patients and controls.

Expressed TCRB transcripts got sequenced, as all isolated RNA was reverse transcribed. Some clones are missing from TCRdb's copy, which holds only in-frame ones; the method was immunoSEQ multiplex PCR. Among under 850,000 clones listed, about an eighth were seen once. The CDR3 runs to 15 residues. Looked up from germline, CDR1 is SGHRS and CDR2 is YFSETQ. Between the trimmed V and J ends, which lost 5 bases and 3 bases, there was a span of 17 bases. Donors contributed one heparinised blood draw apiece, averaging about 120 mL. Once sorted, every population was more than 95% pure. This chain connects TRBV5-1 to TRBJ1-1; D possibly corresponds to TRBD1 (5 bases). Sample: naive CD4+ T cells from blood. The clonotype originates from a man aged 18 to 35 with type 1 diabetes. The CDR3 bases are TGCGCCAGCAGTCTTCAGGGACGGTTGGACACTGAAGCTTTCTTT. This encodes CASSLQGRLDTEAFF.